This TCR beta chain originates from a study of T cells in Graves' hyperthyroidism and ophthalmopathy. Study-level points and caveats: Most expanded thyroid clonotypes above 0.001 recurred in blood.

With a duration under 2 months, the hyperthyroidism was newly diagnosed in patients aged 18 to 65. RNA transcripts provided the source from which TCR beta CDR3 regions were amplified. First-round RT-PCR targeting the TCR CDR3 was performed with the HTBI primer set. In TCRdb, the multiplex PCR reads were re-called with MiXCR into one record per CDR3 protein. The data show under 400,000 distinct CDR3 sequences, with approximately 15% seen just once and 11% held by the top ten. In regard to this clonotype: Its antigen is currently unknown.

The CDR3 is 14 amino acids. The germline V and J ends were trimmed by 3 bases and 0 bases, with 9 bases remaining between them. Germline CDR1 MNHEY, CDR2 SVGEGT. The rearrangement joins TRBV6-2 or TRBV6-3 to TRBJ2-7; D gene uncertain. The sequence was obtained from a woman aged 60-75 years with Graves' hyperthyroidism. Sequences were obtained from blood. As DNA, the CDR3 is TGTGCCAGCAGTTATACGCCAAGCTCCTACGAGCAGTACTTC. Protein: CASSYTPSSYEQYF.